The T cell receptor beta chain described here comes from a study of T cell responses to AZD1222 COVID-19 vaccine. Produced via immunoSEQ multiplex PCR; TCRdb's table is partial and in-frame only. The table records about 150,000 clones, over 85% of them present only once. Of note for this clone: The antigen is unknown.

The germline V and J ends were trimmed by 5 bases and 1 base, with 14 bases remaining between them. The germline gives CDR1 SGHVS, CDR2 FNYEAQ. The CDR3 is 15 amino acids. The study, taken as a whole, reports: Only six individuals given AZD1222 were seropositive at baseline. As reported, nearly half of all spike-specific TCRs target variant regions that are unmutated. White British people made up most donors, females outnumbered males, and clonal diversity was possibly underestimated.

Specimen: peripheral blood, collected on day 0 of AZD1222 vaccination. This sequence joins TRBV7-6 and TRBJ1-1; D unclear. The sequence came from an adult in good health. CDR3 bases: TGTGCCAGCAGCCTCACGGCGAGGGAGAACACTGAAGCTTTCTTT. Translated: CASSLTARENTEAFF.